This T cell receptor beta chain comes out of a study of cytomegalovirus exposure and HLA in healthy donors. Findings of the study overall: It was approximately 170 TCR beta chains that were listed as cytomegalovirus-associated. Three CMV-associated chains proved CMV antigen-specific in vitro. Published work reported that the classifier diagnosed cytomegalovirus status with high specificity and sensitivity.

Of note for this clone: Its cognate antigen is unknown.

V lost 4 bases, J lost 7 bases, and 6 bases stayed unmatched. Germline loops: CDR1 SGHAT, CDR2 FQNNGV. The CDR3 is 14 amino acids. While the first cohort had fewer than 850 subjects, the donors belonged to the separate validation cohort of roughly 120 subjects. Only in-frame clones appear in the TCRdb table, and some are missing; sequencing was by immunoSEQ multiplex PCR. The table includes approximately 60,000 clones, 80% to 95% detected once. This receptor was identified in a man aged 18 to 30 in good health and CMV-seronegative. The chain carries TRBV11-2 and TRBJ2-2; 7 nucleotides line up with TRBD2. The sample comprised PBMCs. CDR3 coding DNA: TGTGCCAGCAGCTCACTAGCGAGAAACGGGGAGCTGTTTTTT. Its translation is CASSSLARNGELFF.